This T cell receptor beta chain comes out of a study of immune evolution from preneoplasia to lung adenocarcinoma. The protocol was immunoSEQ multiplex PCR, while the TCRdb copy is restricted to in-frame clones and leaves out a portion. This sample yields 4,500 to 5,500 clones, of which just under 85% are seen a single time; 20% to 25% belongs to the top ten. Histologic diagnosis was independently verified by two lung pathologists. This CDR3 spans 16 amino acids. Germline-derived CDR1 and CDR2 are SGHAT and FQNNGV. V dropped 3 bases and J dropped 0; count of bases not matched to a gene: 4. Sequenced material: FFPE adjacent normal lung tissue. The source is a donor aged 70 or older with lung adenocarcinoma. This rearrangement joins TRBV11-2 to TRBJ2-2, with TRBD1 identical over 7 bases. In DNA, the CDR3 is TGTGCCAGCAGCTTCGTCGGGACAGCGAACACCGGGGAGCTGTTTTTT. Protein: CASSFVGTANTGELFF.